The next 18 T cell receptor beta chains were all read from a single sample in a study of beta chain features in type 1 diabetes. Sequenced material consisted of expressed TCRB transcripts (all of the isolated RNA was reverse transcribed). Repertoires were generated with immunoSEQ multiplex PCR, while TCRdb's copy carries only in-frame clones and drops some. This table holds nearly 250,000 clones, around 65% found once. The source material was naive CD4+ T cells from blood. Receptors were obtained from a man in his thirties or forties in good health.

This chain links TRBV11-2 with TRBJ2-5; D remains ambiguous. CDR3 length: 14 amino acids. The germline CDR1 and CDR2 sequences are SGHAT and FQNNGV. Trimming took off 2 bases at V and 5 bases at J, with 12 bases between the two ends. The CDR3 DNA reads as TGTGCCAGCAGCTTATCCCCGGGTGTCGAGACCCAGTACTTC. Translating gives CASSLSPGVETQYF.

The chain joins TRBV7-6 to TRBJ1-3, with 8 positions matching TRBD1. Germline CDR1 and CDR2: SGHVS and FNYEAQ. The CDR3 totals 16 residues. Trimming cost V 5 bases and J 0 bases; bases outside gene matches: 6. The CDR3 sequence: CASSPGGSVSGNTIYF. Written as DNA, the CDR3 is TGTGCCAGCAGCCCAGGGGGCTCCGTCTCTGGAAACACCATATATTTT.

This rearrangement joins TRBV30 to TRBJ1-2, with D maybe TRBD1 (5 bases). CDR3 length: 13 amino acids. Looked up from germline, CDR1 is GTSNPN and CDR2 is SVGIG (reference sequence). With 5 bases removed from V and 0 bases from J, the gap between germline ends came to 10 bases. DNA for the CDR3: TGTGCCTGGTCCCCGGGGGCTAACTATGGCTACACCTTC. It translates to CAWSPGANYGYTF.

The chain uses TRBV11-2 and TRBJ2-7, with TRBD1 identical over 9 bases. Unmatched junction bases numbered 9, after V lost 7 bases and J lost 2 bases. There are 15 residues in the CDR3. Germline V CDR1 and CDR2: SGHAT, FQNNGV. Written as DNA, the CDR3 is TGTGCCAGCACCCCGACAGGGGGGGGCACCTACGAGCAGTACTTC. It codes for CASTPTGGGTYEQYF. The whole variable domain, remainder taken from reference TRBV11-2 and TRBJ2-7, is EAGVAQSPRYKIIEKRQSVAFWCNPISGHATLYWYQQILGQGPKLLIQFQNNGVVDDSQLPKDRFSAERLKGVDSTLKIQPAKLEDSAVYLCASTPTGGGTYEQYFGPGTRLTVT.

V and J are TRBV12-5 and TRBJ2-1; no clear D. Trimming shortened V by 3 bases and J by 7 bases, and 7 bases separated the two germline ends. The germline V gene encodes CDR1 LGHNT and CDR2 FRNRAP. There are 12 residues in the CDR3. The CDR3 DNA sequence: TGTGCTAGTGGTTTAAGGGATAATGAGCAGTTCTTC. Protein: CASGLRDNEQFF.

This chain uses TRBV28 with TRBJ2-4; D possibly corresponds to TRBD1 (6 bases). V dropped 7 bases and J dropped 2 bases, with 12 bases sitting between them. The germline V gene has CDR1 MDHEN and CDR2 SYDVKM. The CDR3 length is 14 residues. CDR3 nucleotides: TGTGCCAGCATGGCCAGGGGACCCAAAAACATTCAGTACTTC. Its translation is CASMARGPKNIQYF.

V and J are TRBV25-1 and TRBJ1-2; D might be TRBD1 (5 bases). Germline V gene lookup returns CDR1 MGHDK and CDR2 SYGVNS. Trimming pared 5 bases from V and 6 bases from J, leaving 13 bases between. CDR3 length: 13 residues. The CDR3 loop reads CASSLPGPDGYTF. For the CDR3, the DNA is TGTGCCAGCAGTCTCCCGGGACCCGATGGCTACACCTTC.

V gene TRBV7-2 combines with J gene TRBJ2-2; D remains ambiguous. V was pared by 6 bases and J by 6 bases, with 11 bases between. The CDR3 spans 13 residues. Germline values: CDR1 SGHTA, CDR2 FQGNSA. CDR3 bases: TGTGCCAGCAGTGATCCAACACCCGGGGAGCTGTTTTTT. Translation gives CASSDPTPGELFF.

The CDR3 sequence is CASSQDGGTSGTSKNIQYF. CDR3 coding DNA: TGCGCCAGCAGCCAAGATGGGGGGACTAGCGGGACGTCCAAAAACATTCAGTACTTC. This chain links TRBV4-3 with TRBJ2-4, with 13 bases matching TRBD2. V dropped 0 bases and J dropped 2; count of bases not matched to a gene: 7. This CDR3 contains 19 residues. Germline CDR1 LGHNA, CDR2 YSLEER.

In this sample, this clone turned up once. The rearrangement links TRBV29-1 to TRBJ2-5; no clear D. The DNA end is more similar to TRBJ2-7, so the J call may be wrong. The germline CDR1 and CDR2 sequences are SQVTM and ANQGSEA. This CDR3 comprises 12 residues. This CDR3 reads CSVEGQTYEQYF. DNA of the CDR3: TGCAGCGTTGAAGGCCAGACCTACGAGCAGTACTTC.

This clone was seen a few times. The sample holds other DNA sequences that translate to the same CDR3. The chain carries TRBV30 and TRBJ2-4; perhaps TRBD1 as D (6 bases). Deletions cut 0 bases from V and 10 bases from J, with 10 bases between. Germline values: CDR1 GTSNPN, CDR2 SVGIG (reference sequence). The CDR3 consists of 12 residues. In DNA, the CDR3 is TGTGCCTGGAGTGTACAGGGAGATATTCAGTACTTC. Its translation is CAWSVQGDIQYF.

The chain carries TRBV11-2 and TRBJ2-4, with 9 nucleotides matching TRBD1. The CDR3 loop spans 14 amino acids. The germline CDR1 and CDR2 sequences are SGHAT and FQNNGV. J lost 7 bases, V lost 5 bases, and 6 bases had no gene match. The CDR3 region has the DNA TGTGCCAGCAGCCTGGGACAGGGAGGTAACATTCAGTACTTC. This sequence encodes CASSLGQGGNIQYF.

The CDR3 loop reads CASSYRGSSYNEQFF. CDR3 sequence (DNA): TGTGCCAGCAGCTACAGGGGAAGTTCCTACAATGAGCAGTTCTTC. This rearrangement joins TRBV7-9 to TRBJ2-1, with 7 bases fitting TRBD1. This CDR3 spans 15 amino acids. V lost 4 bases to trimming and J lost 1 base; unmatched junction nucleotides: 4. In germline, CDR1 is SEHNR, CDR2 FQNEAQ (reference sequence).

V gene TRBV7-9 combines with J gene TRBJ1-6; perhaps TRBD1 as D (6 bases). CDR3 length: 17 residues. Trimming left V 4 bases short and J 4 bases short, with 17 bases between. From germline, CDR1 is SEHNR and CDR2 FQNEAQ (reference sequence). The chain's CDR3 is CASSWGQTSTYNSPLHF. The CDR3 DNA follows: TGTGCCAGCAGCTGGGGGCAGACGAGTACTTATAATTCACCCCTCCACTTT. Full variable domain (missing parts from reference TRBV7-9 and TRBJ1-6): DTGVSQNPRHKITKRGQNVTFRCDPISEHNRLYWYRQTLGQGPEFLTYFQNEAQLEKSRLLSDRFSAERPKGSFSTLEIQRTEQGDSAMYLCASSWGQTSTYNSPLHFGNGTRLTVT.

The chain uses TRBV25-1 and TRBJ2-1, with D perhaps matching TRBD1 or TRBD2 (5 bases each). Trimming removed 8 bases at V and 0 bases at J, with 14 bases between. The length of the CDR3 is 15 residues. From germline, CDR1 is MGHDK and CDR2 SYGVNS. CDR3 amino acids: CASRLQDDSYNEQFF. The CDR3 nucleotides read TGTGCCAGCCGACTACAGGACGACTCCTACAATGAGCAGTTCTTC.

This sequence joins TRBV30 and TRBJ2-5; 7 nucleotides match TRBD2. V shed 0 bases, J shed 2 bases, and the junction held 6 bases outside the gene matches. Germline V gives CDR1 GTSNPN, CDR2 SVGIG (reference sequence). The CDR3 sequence is 15 residues long. The CDR3 loop reads CAWSVMGGNQETQYF. CDR3 DNA: TGTGCCTGGAGTGTAATGGGAGGGAATCAAGAGACCCAGTACTTC.

The chain links TRBV28 to TRBJ2-1; D is ambiguous. CDR1 and CDR2 from the germline V gene are MDHEN and SYDVKM. The CDR3 is 13 amino acids. V lost 6 bases and J lost 4, with 10 bases in between. CDR3 in amino acids: CASRAEAYNEQFF. The CDR3, as DNA: TGTGCCAGCAGGGCTGAAGCTTACAATGAGCAGTTCTTC.

V is TRBV18 and J is TRBJ1-1, with D unclear. This CDR3 region has 12 residues. Trimming removed 6 bases from V and 0 bases from J, with 5 bases in between. In germline, CDR1 is KGHSH, CDR2 LQKENI. The CDR3 reads CASSILNTEAFF. CDR3 sequence (DNA): TGTGCCAGCTCGATATTGAACACTGAAGCTTTCTTT. Variable domain in full (rest from reference TRBV18 and TRBJ1-1): NAGVMQNPRHLVRRRGQEARLRCSPMKGHSHVYWYRQLPEEGLKFMVYLQKENIIDESGMPKERFSAEFPKEGPSILRIQQVVRGDSAAYFCASSILNTEAFFGQGTRLTVV.